This entry lists 28 T cell receptor beta chains sequenced from one sample in a study of control samples from healthy donors and cancer patients. Repertoires were generated with immunoSEQ multiplex PCR, while TCRdb's copy carries only in-frame clones and drops some. Of 100,000 to 150,000 clones in the sample, around 90% were seen once. The sample was blood. The receptors here all came from a man in his late teens or twenties in good health.

The rearrangement uses TRBV7-9 and TRBJ2-1; D might be TRBD1 (6 bases). The V end was cut by 2 bases, the J end by 10 bases, with 18 bases between. Germline V gene sequence: CDR1 SEHNR, CDR2 FQNEAQ (reference sequence). CDR3 size: 15 residues. CDR3 coding DNA: TGTGCCAGCAGCTTATTATCTGGGGGCCAGTTGGAGCAGTTCTTC. This encodes CASSLLSGGQLEQFF.

This rearrangement joins TRBV30 to TRBJ2-5, with 12 bases lining up with TRBD2. Germline CDR1 is GTSNPN and CDR2 is SVGIG (reference sequence). J lost 5 bases, V lost 2 bases, and 9 bases had no gene match. The CDR3 totals 16 residues. This CDR3 is CAWSPLSSGGAETQYF. As DNA, the CDR3 is TGTGCCTGGAGTCCACTGTCTAGCGGGGGGGCGGAGACCCAGTACTTC. The whole variable domain, remainder taken from reference TRBV30 and TRBJ2-5, is SQTIHQWPATLVQPVGSPLSLECTVEGTSNPNLYWYRQAAGRGLQLLFYSVGIGQISSEVPQNLSASRPQDRQFILSSKKLLLSDSGFYLCAWSPLSSGGAETQYFGPGTRLLVL.

The genes are TRBV19 and TRBJ1-5; 7 positions agree with TRBD1. Germline V lookup: CDR1 LNHDA, CDR2 SQIVND (reference sequence). Trimming cost V 8 bases and J 7 bases; bases outside gene matches: 8. The CDR3 runs 13 residues. CDR3 amino acids: CASDTGARQPQHF. CDR3 DNA sequence: TGTGCCAGTGATACAGGGGCCCGGCAGCCCCAGCATTTT.

The chain couples TRBV11-2 to TRBJ2-7; TRBD1 agrees at 7 bases. With 5 bases clipped from V and 2 bases from J, the junction kept 9 bases outside the gene matches. This CDR3 region has 15 residues. Germline lookup yields CDR1 SGHAT and CDR2 FQNNGV. The CDR3 here is CASSIGQVYTYEQYF. The CDR3 bases are TGTGCCAGCAGCATCGGACAGGTTTACACCTACGAGCAGTACTTC.

This chain uses TRBV4-1 with TRBJ1-2; no clear D gene. V lost 1 base, J lost 5 bases, and 2 bases lay in between. Germline V lookup: CDR1 MGHRA, CDR2 YSYEKL. CDR3 size: 11 residues. The chain's CDR3 is CASSQGYGYTF. The CDR3 nucleotides are TGCGCCAGCAGCCAAGGATATGGCTACACCTTC.

The chain recombines TRBV3-1 (or the pseudogene TRBV3-2) with TRBJ2-2; possibly TRBD1 for D (6 bases). The V gene's germline CDR1 is LGHDT and CDR2 YNNKEL (reference sequence). The CDR3 has 16 residues. Trimming pared 6 bases from V and 2 bases from J, leaving 16 bases between. In nucleotides, the CDR3 is TGTGCCAGCAGTGGGGGCCGGGTGGAAAACACCGGGGAGCTGTTTTTT. It specifies CASSGGRVENTGELFF.

As for this clone: This sample also contains other DNA sequences that code for the same CDR3. The rearrangement uses TRBV24-1 and TRBJ2-6; 10 nucleotides agree with TRBD2. V lost 2 bases and J lost 0; bases outside the gene matches: 12. Germline CDR1 and CDR2: KGHDR and SFDVKD. The CDR3 has 21 amino acids. CDR3 sequence (DNA): TGTGCCACCAGTGATTGCCGAGGTAGCGGGGGGCGAAGCTCTGGGGCCAACGTCCTGACTTTC. This sequence encodes CATSDCRGSGGRSSGANVLTF.

This clone appeared a single time. J is TRBJ1-6 and V is TRBV5-1, with 7 bases that match TRBD1. The germline V gene encodes CDR1 SGHRS and CDR2 YFSETQ. V was pared by 2 bases and J by 7 bases, with 3 bases of the junction left unmatched. This CDR3 is built from 14 residues. The chain's CDR3 is CASSLDRENSPLHF. CDR3 DNA sequence: TGCGCCAGCAGCTTAGACAGGGAGAATTCACCCCTCCACTTT.

J is TRBJ2-4 and V is TRBV27; D unresolved. Germline CDR1 is MNHEY and CDR2 is SMNVEV (reference sequence). CDR3 length: 14 amino acids. Trimming removed 3 bases from V and 3 bases from J, with 9 bases in between. CDR3 coding DNA: TGTGCCAGCAGTTTTATCGCAGACAAAAACATTCAGTACTTC. This translates into CASSFIADKNIQYF.

V gene TRBV14 combines with J gene TRBJ2-7; weak D call: TRBD1 (5 bases). CDR1 is SGHDN and CDR2 is FVKESK in the germline V gene. CDR3 size: 15 residues. The V gene lost 0 bases and the J gene lost 3 bases, with 12 bases spanning the gap. This CDR3 reads CASSQDRTRSYEQYF. As DNA, the CDR3 is TGTGCCAGCAGCCAAGATAGGACACGGAGCTACGAGCAGTACTTC.

This clone was recorded only once. The chain recombines TRBV19 with TRBJ1-1; no firm D call. In germline, CDR1 is LNHDA, CDR2 SQIVND (reference sequence). The CDR3 spans 14 residues. Deletions cut 9 bases from V and 0 bases from J, with 14 bases between. The CDR3 protein is CASAYRTVNTEAFF. CDR3 DNA sequence: TGTGCCAGCGCCTATAGGACGGTGAACACTGAAGCTTTCTTT.

V gene TRBV11-2 combines with J gene TRBJ2-4; D may be TRBD2 (6 bases). The germline CDR1 and CDR2 sequences are SGHAT and FQNNGV. This CDR3 has 18 amino acids. The V end was cut by 4 bases, the J end by 0 bases, with 19 bases between. CDR3 bases: TGTGCCAGCAGCTCGTACGGGGGAGAACACCTAGCCAAAAACATTCAGTACTTC. Translated: CASSSYGGEHLAKNIQYF.

The V and J genes are TRBV5-1 and TRBJ2-7, with 10 bases identical to TRBD1. The CDR3 is made up of 15 amino acids. V lost 4 bases and J lost 1; bases outside the gene matches: 5. Germline CDR1 and CDR2: SGHRS and YFSETQ. The chain's CDR3 is CASSVTGGLSYEQYF. The CDR3 region has the DNA TGCGCCAGCAGCGTGACAGGGGGCTTGTCCTACGAGCAGTACTTC.

This CDR3 reads CAITQGPGYTF. The CDR3 region has the DNA TGTGCCATCACACAGGGGCCTGGCTACACCTTC. This sequence joins TRBV28 and TRBJ1-2; 7 bases agree with TRBD1. The V and J ends lost 10 bases and 7 bases, in that order; junction bases with no gene match: 6. The CDR3 is 11 amino acids. Per the germline V gene, CDR1 is MDHEN and CDR2 is SYDVKM.

The chain joins TRBV2 to TRBJ2-5; the D call may be TRBD1 or TRBD2 (5 bases each). The ends were cut back, 5 bases at V and 3 bases at J, with 13 bases in the middle. Germline lookup yields CDR1 SNHLY and CDR2 FYNNEI. There are 14 residues in the CDR3. CDR3 residues: CASSYGTAKETQYF. Here the CDR3 DNA reads TGTGCCAGCAGTTACGGGACGGCTAAAGAGACCCAGTACTTC.

The chain is built from TRBV5-6 and TRBJ1-6, with TRBD1 identical over 12 bases. Germline assignment: CDR1 SGHDT and CDR2 YYEEEE. The CDR3 spans 18 residues. J was trimmed by 4 bases and V by 1 base; bases with no gene match: 6. CDR3 region: CASSLRGDRGPYNSPLHF. CDR3 sequence (DNA): TGTGCCAGCAGCTTGAGGGGGGACAGGGGGCCATATAATTCACCCCTCCACTTT. Full variable domain (rest looked up from reference TRBV5-6 and TRBJ1-6): DAGVTQSPTHLIKTRGQQVTLRCSPKSGHDTVSWYQQALGQGPQFIFQYYEEEERQRGNFPDRFSGHQFPNYSSELNVNALLLGDSALYLCASSLRGDRGPYNSPLHFGNGTRLTVT.

A remark on this clone: The germline gene is not matched at one end of the junction; a read error may be the cause. The same CDR3 can be traced to other DNA sequences in this sample. V is TRBV10-3 and J is TRBJ1-1; no firm D call. Per the germline V gene, CDR1 is ENHRY and CDR2 is SYGVKD. The CDR3 is made up of 12 amino acids. CDR3 amino acids: CAISQAVTEAFF. The CDR3 DNA reads as TGTGCCATCTCTCAGGCAGTAACTGAAGCCTTCTTT.

The V and J genes are TRBV24-1 and TRBJ2-2; a possible D gene is TRBD2 (5 bases). The CDR3 loop spans 14 amino acids. Germline-derived CDR1 and CDR2 are KGHDR and SFDVKD. Trimming left V 4 bases short and J 5 bases short, with 10 bases between. The CDR3 nucleotides read TGTGCCACCAGTGAAGGAGGCAGGACCGGGGAGCTGTTTTTT. Its translation is CATSEGGRTGELFF.

The V gene is TRBV19, the J gene TRBJ2-7, with TRBD2 matching over 7 bases. Trimming removed 6 bases from V and 0 bases from J; junction bases left unmatched: 5. CDR1 is LNHDA and CDR2 is SQIVND in the germline V gene (reference sequence). The CDR3 length is 14 residues. The CDR3 nucleotides are TGTGCCAGTAGCTCAGCGGGGAGCTCCTACGAGCAGTACTTC. Amino acid sequence: CASSSAGSSYEQYF. Full variable domain (missing parts from reference TRBV19 and TRBJ2-7): DGGITQSPKYLFRKEGQNVTLSCEQNLNHDAMYWYRQDPGQGLRLIYYSQIVNDFQKGDIAEGYSVSREKKESFPLTVTSAQKNPTAFYLCASSSAGSSYEQYFGPGTRLTVT.

The gene calls are TRBV27 and TRBJ2-1; no clear D. Germline CDR1 is MNHEY and CDR2 is SMNVEV (reference sequence). The CDR3 runs to 14 residues. Between the trimmed V and J ends, which lost 7 bases and 0 bases, there was a span of 10 bases. CDR3 protein: CASMGGSSYNEQFF. CDR3 DNA sequence: TGTGCCAGCATGGGCGGCAGCTCCTACAATGAGCAGTTCTTC.

The chain joins TRBV11-3 to TRBJ2-5, with D perhaps TRBD2 (6 bases). The CDR3 is 14 residues long. Germline loops: CDR1 SGHNT, CDR2 YENEEA. The V and J ends lost 5 bases and 3 bases respectively, with 13 bases between them. CDR3 amino acids: CASSEAREEETQYF. The CDR3 DNA is TGTGCCAGCAGCGAGGCAAGGGAGGAAGAGACCCAGTACTTC.

The chain employs TRBV19 and TRBJ1-1, with TRBD1 as a possible D gene (6 bases). CDR1 is LNHDA and CDR2 is SQIVND in the germline V gene (reference sequence). Between the trimmed V and J ends, which lost 6 bases and 4 bases, there was a span of 21 bases. The CDR3 sequence is 16 residues long. The CDR3: CASRAGGGGRRTEAFF. As DNA, the CDR3 is TGTGCCAGTAGAGCCGGAGGGGGGGGACGCCGCACTGAAGCTTTCTTT.

The chain joins TRBV15 to TRBJ1-1; D may be TRBD1 (5 bases). The CDR3 contains 14 residues. CDR1 LNHNV and CDR2 YYDKDF come from the germline V gene (reference sequence). The germline V and J ends were trimmed by 0 bases and 5 bases, with 10 bases remaining between them. The CDR3 region has the DNA TGTGCCACCAGCAGAGATATGAGGGGAACTGAAGCTTTCTTT. Its translation is CATSRDMRGTEAFF.

The genes are TRBV21-1 and TRBJ1-6; the DNA was not compared with TRBD1, the D call given in the table. TRBV21-1 counts as a pseudogene. The CDR3 totals 17 residues. The CDR3 loop reads CASSKAGTDSYNSPLHF. The DNA for the CDR3 is TGTGCCAGCAGCAAAGCTGGGACAGATTCCTATAATTCACCCCTCCACTTT.

The chain links TRBV4-2 to TRBJ2-5; D tentatively reads TRBD1 or TRBD2 (6 bases each). This CDR3 has 16 amino acids. V was shortened by 1 base and J by 5 bases, with 17 bases between the two germline ends. CDR1 is LGHNA and CDR2 is YNFKEQ in the germline V gene. CDR3 DNA sequence: TGTGCCAGCAGCCAAGCAGGGGCGCCCCGGGAGGAGACCCAGTACTTC. This encodes CASSQAGAPREETQYF.

The chain combines TRBV2 with TRBJ1-5; D might be TRBD1 (5 bases). Germline CDR1 reads SNHLY; CDR2 reads FYNNEI. The CDR3 totals 15 residues. Trimming removed 4 bases from V and 5 bases from J, with 15 bases in between. Written as DNA, the CDR3 is TGTGCCAGCAGTGGTAGCAGGGCGAAAGATCAGCCCCAGCATTTT. Translated: CASSGSRAKDQPQHF.

The J gene is TRBJ1-5, the V gene TRBV10-3, with D hard to call. CDR1 and CDR2 (germline): ENHRY, SYGVKD. The CDR3 is 12 residues long. V was pared by 10 bases and J by 5 bases, with 12 bases between. This CDR3 reads CATSLGDQPQHF. The CDR3 nucleotides read TGTGCCACTTCACTCGGGGATCAGCCCCAGCATTTT.

The chain carries TRBV5-1 and TRBJ2-7; 10 bases match TRBD1. CDR1 and CDR2 (germline): SGHRS, YFSETQ. The CDR3 covers 14 residues. The J segment lost 4 bases and the V segment lost 4 bases, leaving 5 bases of the junction unmatched. The CDR3 region is CASSRPGQGYEQYF. Here the CDR3 DNA reads TGCGCCAGCAGCAGACCGGGACAGGGGTACGAGCAGTACTTC.